Following are 24 T cell receptor beta chains from one sample sequenced in a study of blood T cell repertoires in COVID-19 (dated by TCRdb to between 2020 and 2021). Receptor libraries were prepared by the immunoSEQ multiplex PCR assay. What TCRdb holds here is the immuneACCESS table cut down to in-frame rearrangements. Part of the clones is not present; checked against another copy, under half of the missing clones reflect an unresolved V gene, and the others are unexplained. A total of around 380,000 clones appear in this sample, more than 65% of them only once. The top ten constitute about 1% of the sample. The sequencing input was peripheral blood. The source is a human donor with acute or convalescent COVID-19. The donor label of this sample is uncertain.

The V and J genes are TRBV5-4 and TRBJ1-2, with a tentative D call TRBD1 (5 bases). Trimming took 0 bases from V and 4 from J, leaving 7 bases between them. In germline, CDR1 is SGHNT, CDR2 YYREEE (reference sequence). CDR3 length: 13 amino acids. CDR3 in DNA: TGTGCCAGCAGCTTGGACAGGCTCTATGGCTACACCTTC. This encodes CASSLDRLYGYTF.

In its sample, this clone was seen once. The rearrangement joins TRBV6-5 to TRBJ2-7; a weak D match, TRBD2 (5 bases). CDR1 is MNHEY and CDR2 is SVGAGI in the germline V gene. The ends were cut back, 2 bases at V and 0 bases at J, with 11 bases in the middle. This CDR3 spans 15 amino acids. CDR3 sequence reads: CASSYRDLASYEQYF. CDR3 nucleotide sequence: TGTGCCAGCAGTTACCGGGATTTGGCCTCCTACGAGCAGTACTTC.

This clone has at least ten counts. V and J are TRBV2 and TRBJ2-2; TRBD1 aligns across 7 bases. This CDR3 contains 14 residues. Germline CDR1 SNHLY, CDR2 FYNNEI. The CDR3: CAKQSQGYTGELFF. The CDR3 region has the DNA TGTGCTAAGCAGTCACAGGGGTACACCGGGGAGCTGTTTTTT.

This chain connects TRBV28 to TRBJ1-4; 12 nucleotides align to TRBD1. J gave up 7 bases and V 6 bases, and 9 bases lay outside the gene matches. The CDR3 totals 16 residues. Germline V gene data show CDR1 as MDHEN and CDR2 as SYDVKM. As DNA, the CDR3 is TGTGCCAGCAGCTCCGGGACAGGGGGCTTCACTGAAAAACTGTTTTTT. Its translation is CASSSGTGGFTEKLFF. The full variable domain, with the rest looked up from reference TRBV28 and TRBJ1-4, is DVKVTQSSRYLVKRTGEKVFLECVQDMDHENMFWYRQDPGLGLRLIYFSYDVKMKEKGDIPEGYSVSREKKERFSLILESASTNQTSMYLCASSSGTGGFTEKLFFGSGTQLSVL.

As for this clone: The same CDR3 can be traced to other DNA sequences in this sample. The CDR3 protein is CASSLVQGAEGYTF. CDR3 DNA sequence: TGTGCCAGCAGCTTAGTACAGGGGGCGGAGGGCTACACCTTC. The genes are TRBV11-2 and TRBJ1-2; 9 bases align to TRBD1. This CDR3 is built from 14 residues. The V and J ends lost 1 base and 8 bases, in that order; junction bases with no gene match: 5. Germline assignment: CDR1 SGHAT and CDR2 FQNNGV.

The chain combines TRBV6-5 with TRBJ1-5; perhaps TRBD1 as D (5 bases). In germline, CDR1 is MNHEY, CDR2 SVGAGI. Trimming pared 6 bases from V and 4 bases from J, leaving 13 bases between. The CDR3 covers 14 residues. The CDR3, as DNA: TGTGCCAGCAGCCTGTCGGGGGGTAATCAGCCCCAGCATTTT. Its translation: CASSLSGGNQPQHF.

Only a few counts were recorded for this clone. The chain employs TRBV27 and TRBJ1-1; D remains ambiguous. The germline V gene has CDR1 MNHEY and CDR2 SMNVEV (reference sequence). V was trimmed by 2 bases and J by 0 bases, leaving 4 bases between them. The CDR3 spans 13 residues. The CDR3 loop reads CASSLTVNTEAFF. CDR3 coding DNA: TGTGCCAGCAGTTTAACGGTGAACACTGAAGCTTTCTTT.

V usage is TRBV9 and J usage is TRBJ1-5; 9 bases are a match to TRBD1. V shed 4 bases, J shed 2 bases, and the junction held 1 base outside the gene matches. CDR1 is SGDLS and CDR2 is YYNGEE in the germline V gene. The CDR3 covers 14 residues. The CDR3 region has the DNA TGTGCCAGCAGCCGGACAGGGGGCAATCAGCCCCAGCATTTT. It is translated as CASSRTGGNQPQHF.

V is TRBV6-5 and J is TRBJ1-1; D perhaps matches TRBD1 (6 bases). CDR1 and CDR2 from the germline V gene are MNHEY and SVGAGI. This CDR3 spans 12 amino acids. V shed 5 bases and J shed 7 bases, with 11 bases lying between them. CDR3 DNA sequence: TGTGCCAGCAGTCGTCAGGGGATTGAAGCTTTCTTT. Encoded protein: CASSRQGIEAFF.

This chain uses TRBV9 with TRBJ2-7, with D perhaps matching TRBD2 (6 bases). V was clipped by 3 bases and J by 3 bases, with 19 bases between them. CDR1 is SGDLS, CDR2 YYNGEE, per germline. This CDR3 has 16 amino acids. Here the CDR3 reads CASSAFTGTPGYEQYF. CDR3 nucleotide sequence: TGTGCCAGCAGCGCCTTTACCGGGACTCCCGGCTACGAGCAGTACTTC.

J is TRBJ2-7 and V is TRBV10-3; 7 bases align to TRBD2. Unmatched junction bases numbered 26, after V lost 3 bases and J lost 6 bases. Germline V CDR1 and CDR2: ENHRY, SYGVKD. This CDR3 comprises 20 residues. The CDR3 nucleotides are TGTGCCATCAGTGACCCCTGGGTTACTGCGGGAGCATCCCGAGTGGGCGAGCAGTACTTC. It translates to CAISDPWVTAGASRVGEQYF.

A few counts support this clone. V is TRBV3-1 (or the pseudogene TRBV3-2) and J is TRBJ2-5; perhaps TRBD2 as D (5 bases). This CDR3 is built from 14 residues. The germline CDR1 and CDR2 sequences are LGHDT and YNNKEL (reference sequence). Trimming left V 1 base short and J 2 bases short, with 8 bases between. The CDR3 sequence is CASSQVLAQETQYF. The CDR3 region has the DNA TGTGCCAGCAGCCAAGTGCTAGCACAAGAGACCCAGTACTTC.

J is TRBJ1-1 and V is TRBV19, with D tentatively TRBD1 (6 bases). Germline V gene lookup returns CDR1 LNHDA and CDR2 SQIVND (reference sequence). The germline V and J ends were trimmed by 5 bases and 11 bases, with 15 bases remaining between them. This CDR3 is 12 amino acids long. This chain's CDR3 is CASSPRGTGAFF. CDR3 in DNA: TGTGCCAGTAGTCCGAGGGGGACCGGTGCTTTCTTT.

Comments on this clone: Within the sample, other DNA sequences also encode this same CDR3. The chain carries TRBV12-3 or TRBV12-4 and TRBJ2-7; D is perhaps TRBD2 (5 bases). With 3 bases removed from V and 2 bases from J, the gap between germline ends came to 8 bases. The CDR3 sequence is 13 residues long. As DNA, the CDR3 is TGTGCCAGCAGTTTGTCGGGGACCTACGAGCAGTACTTC. Translated, it gives CASSLSGTYEQYF.

The V gene is TRBV19, the J gene TRBJ2-7; 13 bases align to TRBD2. J was trimmed by 6 bases and V by 5 bases; bases with no gene match: 10. CDR3 length: 16 residues. CDR1 LNHDA and CDR2 SQIVND come from the germline V gene (reference sequence). CDR3 DNA: TGTGCCAGTAGTCCAGGACTAGCGGGAGTAGCTCTCGAGCAGTACTTC. Encoded protein: CASSPGLAGVALEQYF.

As regards this clone: The same CDR3 also results from other DNA sequences found in this sample. This chain uses TRBV6-5 with TRBJ2-3; 10 nucleotides align to TRBD2. This CDR3 contains 16 residues. Germline V gives CDR1 MNHEY, CDR2 SVGAGI. J was trimmed by 4 bases and V by 0 bases; bases with no gene match: 4. In DNA, the CDR3 is TGTGCCAGCAGTTACTCAACAGCGGGAGGGGCAGATACGCAGTATTTT. It translates to CASSYSTAGGADTQYF.

V usage is TRBV12-3 or TRBV12-4 and J usage is TRBJ1-1, with 7 bases matching TRBD1. This CDR3 spans 13 amino acids. Trimming cost V 6 bases and J 4 bases; bases outside gene matches: 5. The CDR3 DNA reads as TGTGCCAGCAGCGACAGGGTGGGCACTGAAGCTTTCTTT. It translates to CASSDRVGTEAFF.

This clone was detected only a few times. Other DNA variants within this sample encode the same CDR3. This sequence joins TRBV5-4 and TRBJ1-1, with 7 nucleotides matching TRBD1. Trimming at V came to 4 bases and at J to 3 bases, leaving 3 bases not matched to a gene. Germline-derived CDR1 and CDR2 are SGHNT and YYREEE (reference sequence). The CDR3 length is 13 residues. The CDR3 sequence: CASSRDSHTEAFF. CDR3 nucleotide sequence: TGTGCCAGCAGCCGGGACAGCCACACTGAAGCTTTCTTT.

The chain employs TRBV3-1 (or the pseudogene TRBV3-2) and TRBJ2-5; weak D call: TRBD2 (6 bases). The CDR3 runs to 12 residues. From germline, CDR1 is LGHDT and CDR2 YNNKEL (reference sequence). V lost 10 bases to trimming and J lost 2 bases, with 11 bases between them. The CDR3 sequence is CAIGGSQETQYF. CDR3 in DNA: TGTGCCATAGGAGGGAGTCAAGAGACCCAGTACTTC.

The chain joins TRBV19 to TRBJ1-1, with 7 bases fitting TRBD1. The V gene end was trimmed by 6 bases and the J gene end by 5 bases; junction bases not matched to a gene: 12. The CDR3 runs to 15 residues. From germline, CDR1 is LNHDA and CDR2 SQIVND (reference sequence). Written as DNA, the CDR3 is TGTGCCAGTAGACCCAGACAGGGAAGGGGGACTGAAGCTTTCTTT. This codes for CASRPRQGRGTEAFF.

A few counts support this clone. The chain couples TRBV27 to TRBJ1-2; TRBD1 agrees at 9 bases. Germline V CDR1 and CDR2: MNHEY, SMNVEV (reference sequence). J lost 8 bases, V lost 5 bases, and 12 bases had no gene match. The CDR3 has 15 residues. This CDR3 reads CASSLTGGPAGGYTF. The CDR3 DNA reads TGTGCCAGCAGTCTCACAGGGGGCCCGGCGGGAGGCTACACCTTC.

The chain links TRBV12-5 to TRBJ2-5, with D possibly TRBD1 on 6 matching bases. Germline CDR1 and CDR2: LGHNT and FRNRAP. V was cut by 1 base and J by 4 bases, with 10 bases left in between. This CDR3 region has 14 residues. The CDR3 region is CASGLGTGLETQYF. CDR3 bases: TGTGCTAGTGGTTTGGGCACAGGGTTAGAGACCCAGTACTTC.

The CDR3 DNA sequence: TGTGCCAGCAGTTTTAGCCGCAATCAGCCCCAGCATTTT. This encodes CASSFSRNQPQHF. This sequence joins TRBV12-3 or TRBV12-4 and TRBJ1-5, with D uncertain. The ends were cut back, 3 bases at V and 2 bases at J, with 5 bases in the middle. The CDR3 extends over 13 amino acids.

This chain joins TRBV19 and TRBJ2-1, with a possible D match to TRBD2 (6 bases). CDR3 size: 18 residues. Germline V CDR1 and CDR2: LNHDA, SQIVND (reference sequence). V was clipped by 6 bases and J by 0 bases, with 21 bases between them. CDR3 loop: CASRPLAALAGSYNEQFF. As DNA, the CDR3 is TGTGCCAGTAGGCCCTTAGCGGCCCTAGCAGGCTCCTACAATGAGCAGTTCTTC.